This T cell receptor beta chain originates from a study of long-term antiretroviral therapy in people with HIV. Investigators performed immunoSEQ version v3.0 at survey level. Per sample, sequencing targeted 40,000-50,000 T-cell genomes. TCRdb's copy holds only in-frame clones and misses some; the assay was immunoSEQ multiplex PCR. The table has around 21,000 clones, around 81% seen once. In the United States, treatment was given to all participants with HIV. Study-wide results and caveats: With ART, diversity went up but was still lower than in transplant donor controls.

Of note for this clone: Antigen: not known.

In germline, CDR1 is SGHRS, CDR2 YFSETQ. The CDR3 extends over 22 amino acids. V trimming: 3 bases; J trimming: 1 base; junction bases outside the gene matches: 20. The V call is TRBV5-1, the J call TRBJ2-7, with 15 bases that match TRBD2. This specimen was unsorted PBMCs, taken 1.5 years after starting antiretroviral therapy. This receptor was taken from a man aged 25-45 years with HIV. CDR3 bases: TGCGCCAGCAGCTGGTACCGGGACAGGGGAGGACTAGCGGGAGGGTTGTCCTACGAGCAGTACTTC. Translation gives CASSWYRDRGGLAGGLSYEQYF.